The 32 T cell receptor beta chains listed next were all sequenced from one sample in a study of vaccination and CD4 T cells after COVID-19. Their recognized antigens are unknown. At the Johns Hopkins FTIC core, DNA taken from cultured CD4+ T cells was sequenced by way of the Oncomine TCR Beta short-read assay. TCRdb passed the PCR reads through MiXCR, listing each CDR3 protein once. The table records 25,000 to 30,000 distinct CDR3 sequences, 35% to 50% of them present only once. As to time point: late sampling 161 to 241 days after vaccination in a few convalescent patients. Specified treatment: approximately 10-day PBMC culture with coronavirus spike peptide pools or control peptides (ViraFEST assay). Sample: CD4+ T cells from blood, cultured in vitro, taken about 7 months after SARS-CoV-2 vaccination. These receptors originate from a human donor who had recovered from COVID-19.

The V gene is TRBV20-1, the J gene TRBJ1-5; 7 bases line up with TRBD1. This CDR3 region has 17 residues. Per germline, CDR1 DFQATT and CDR2 SNEGSKA (reference sequence). V gave up 3 bases and J gave up 1 base; unmatched junction bases: 12. The CDR3 nucleotides are TGCAGTGCTAGGTCGGTCCAGGGGGGCATCAGCAATCAGCCCCAGCATTTT. This gives the protein CSARSVQGGISNQPQHF.

The chain combines TRBV6-1 with TRBJ2-7, with D possibly TRBD1 on 6 matching bases. The germline CDR1 and CDR2 sequences are MNHNS and SASEGT. Trimming removed 9 bases at V and 0 bases at J, with 12 bases between. There are 13 residues in the CDR3. The CDR3 here is CASYDRISYEQYF. For the CDR3, the DNA is TGTGCCAGTTATGACAGGATCTCCTACGAGCAGTACTTC.

The chain uses TRBV4-3 and TRBJ2-5; 8 bases line up with TRBD2. Trimming took 1 base from V and 3 from J; bases not matched to a gene: 1. Germline V gene lookup returns CDR1 LGHNA and CDR2 YSLEER. This CDR3 spans 14 amino acids. CDR3 residues: CASSQVLAEETQYF. For the CDR3, the DNA is TGCGCCAGCAGCCAAGTACTAGCGGAAGAGACCCAGTACTTC.

This clonotype appeared a few times. The chain carries TRBV10-3 and TRBJ2-5; 10 bases fit TRBD2. CDR3 length equals 15 residues. Per germline, CDR1 ENHRY and CDR2 SYGVKD. V was clipped by 3 bases and J by 1 base; unmatched bases: 2. This CDR3 reads CAISDRTSGQETQYF. The CDR3 nucleotides are TGTGCCATCAGTGACCGGACTAGCGGCCAAGAGACCCAGTACTTC.

The V gene is TRBV28, the J gene TRBJ2-3; 9 nucleotides align to TRBD2. Trimming took 5 bases from V and 0 from J; bases not matched to a gene: 15. Germline lookup yields CDR1 MDHEN and CDR2 SYDVKM. This CDR3 spans 19 amino acids. The CDR3 region is CASSQISIAGDTSTDTQYF. The CDR3 DNA sequence: TGTGCCAGCAGTCAGATATCAATAGCGGGAGATACTAGCACAGATACGCAGTATTTT.

This clonotype appeared a few times. V is TRBV7-2 and J is TRBJ2-7; TRBD1 might be the D (5 bases). Looked up from germline, CDR1 is SGHTA and CDR2 is FQGNSA. The germline V and J ends were trimmed by 5 bases and 1 base, with 15 bases remaining between them. The CDR3 extends over 15 amino acids. The CDR3 region is CASSTVVGQSYEQYF. In DNA, the CDR3 is TGTGCCAGCAGCACCGTCGTGGGGCAGTCCTACGAGCAGTACTTC.

The rearrangement joins TRBV20-1 to TRBJ2-3, with 7 bases aligning to TRBD2. The germline V gene has CDR1 DFQATT and CDR2 SNEGSKA (reference sequence). The CDR3 totals 14 residues. Trimming cost V 4 bases and J 3 bases; bases outside gene matches: 7. CDR3 coding DNA: TGCAGTGCTAACCCCAGCGGGATTACAGATACGCAGTATTTT. This encodes CSANPSGITDTQYF.

V gene TRBV10-3 combines with J gene TRBJ1-6; TRBD1 is a possible D gene (5 bases). The CDR3 sequence is 16 residues long. V was cut by 3 bases and J by 10 bases, with 19 bases left in between. Looked up from germline, CDR1 is ENHRY and CDR2 is SYGVKD. The CDR3 reads CAISDRGLLADSPLHF. DNA of the CDR3: TGTGCCATCAGTGATCGGGGGTTACTGGCTGACTCACCCCTCCACTTT.

This clonotype was seen a handful of times. The chain employs TRBV29-1 and TRBJ2-2; 8 bases align to TRBD2. The CDR3 extends over 14 amino acids. Germline V CDR1 and CDR2: SQVTM, ANQGSEA. J lost 7 bases, V lost 2 bases, and 6 bases had no gene match. The CDR3, as DNA: TGCAGCGTTGAACGCGGGGGGAGCTACGGGGAGCTGTTTTTT. Translated, it gives CSVERGGSYGELFF.

This chain connects TRBV28 to TRBJ2-6; tentative D call: TRBD1 (6 bases). The CDR3 has 16 residues. CDR1 and CDR2 (germline): MDHEN, SYDVKM. Trimming pared 2 bases from V and 2 bases from J, leaving 10 bases between. CDR3 in amino acids: CASSLNRATGANVLTF. Written as DNA, the CDR3 is TGTGCCAGCAGTTTAAACAGGGCGACTGGGGCCAACGTCCTGACTTTC. Full variable domain (remainder filled in from reference TRBV28 and TRBJ2-6): DVKVTQSSRYLVKRTGEKVFLECVQDMDHENMFWYRQDPGLGLRLIYFSYDVKMKEKGDIPEGYSVSREKKERFSLILESASTNQTSMYLCASSLNRATGANVLTFGAGSRLTVL.

The V call is TRBV28, the J call TRBJ2-1; 9 bases are shared with TRBD2. Germline V gene data show CDR1 as MDHEN and CDR2 as SYDVKM. This CDR3 contains 16 residues. With 5 bases clipped from V and 1 base from J, the junction kept 6 bases outside the gene matches. The CDR3 here is CASSTPSGRSYNEQFF. The CDR3 DNA follows: TGTGCCAGCAGTACCCCAAGCGGGAGGTCCTACAATGAGCAGTTCTTC.

The chain employs TRBV12-3 or TRBV12-4 and TRBJ1-6; 8 nucleotides line up with TRBD1. J lost 7 bases, V lost 5 bases, and 7 bases had no gene match. The CDR3 spans 15 residues. CDR3 loop: CASSPRQGRNSPLHF. In DNA, the CDR3 is TGTGCCAGCAGTCCGAGACAGGGGAGGAATTCACCCCTCCACTTT.

V and J are TRBV27 and TRBJ2-7; 12 positions match TRBD2. The CDR3 length is 15 residues. In germline, CDR1 is MNHEY, CDR2 SMNVEV (reference sequence). The V gene end was trimmed by 2 bases and the J gene end by 12 bases; junction bases not matched to a gene: 11. The CDR3 reads CASSLLPSGRAFRYF. The CDR3 DNA reads as TGTGCCAGCAGTTTACTGCCTAGCGGGAGGGCCTTTCGGTACTTC.

As to this clonotype: A much larger clone is a single base away; this may be a read error. This is likely a read error, given that the CDR3 carries no conserved phenylalanine or tryptophan at its end. The limits of the CDR3 on the DNA are not certain, so only TCRdb's listed CDR3 is given. This sequence joins TRBV21-1 and TRBJ1-1; the table assigns TRBD1, which was not confirmed against the DNA. TRBV21-1 is annotated as a pseudogene. Counting both end residues, the CDR3 totals 11 amino acids. CDR3 in amino acids: CASRTGGEAFS.

The chain is built from TRBV28 and TRBJ2-2; 8 bases align to TRBD1. This CDR3 comprises 12 residues. J gave up 6 bases and V 6 bases, and 0 bases lay outside the gene matches. In germline, CDR1 is MDHEN, CDR2 SYDVKM. CDR3 loop: CASRQGAGELFF. The CDR3 DNA reads as TGTGCCAGCAGACAGGGGGCCGGGGAGCTGTTTTTT.

This clonotype came up once. Here the CDR3 reads CASSMGAAYSYNEQFF. CDR3 DNA sequence: TGTGCCAGTAGTATGGGGGCGGCCTACTCCTACAATGAGCAGTTCTTC. The V and J genes are TRBV19 and TRBJ2-1, with a tentative D call TRBD1 (6 bases). This CDR3 is 16 amino acids long. Germline V gene lookup returns CDR1 LNHDA and CDR2 SQIVND (reference sequence). The V gene lost 3 bases and the J gene lost 0 bases, with 12 bases spanning the gap.

As DNA, the CDR3 is TGTGCCAGCAGTTCCGAGATAAGGGACAGGGTCCATAGCAATCAGCCCCAGCATTTT. Protein product: CASSSEIRDRVHSNQPQHF. The rearrangement uses TRBV28 and TRBJ1-5, with 9 bases fitting TRBD1. V was clipped by 4 bases and J by 0 bases; unmatched bases: 13. The CDR3 has 19 residues. Germline V gene lookup returns CDR1 MDHEN and CDR2 SYDVKM.

Written as DNA, the CDR3 is TGTGCCAGCAGTTTCTCGTATAGCAATCAGCCCCAGCATTTT. Translation: CASSFSYSNQPQHF. The V call is TRBV28, the J call TRBJ1-5; D uncertain. Germline CDR1 and CDR2: MDHEN and SYDVKM. Trimming shortened V by 3 bases and J by 0 bases, and 6 bases separated the two germline ends. CDR3 size: 14 residues.

Comment on this clonotype: Germline and junction disagree at one end, which may indicate a read error. The chain links TRBV15 to TRBJ2-7, with D perhaps assigned TRBD1 or TRBD2 (5 bases each). Germline assignment: CDR1 LNHNV and CDR2 YYDKDF (reference sequence). CDR3 length equals 16 residues. The CDR3 is CATSRDKNGAHYKQYF. CDR3 DNA sequence: TGTGCCACCAGCAGAGATAAGAACGGGGCCCACTACAAGCAGTACTTC. Full variable domain (rest looked up from reference TRBV15 and TRBJ2-7): DAMVIQNPRYQVTQFGKPVTLSCSQTLNHNVMYWYQQKSSQAPKLLFHYYDKDFNNEADTPDNFQSRRPNTSFCFLDIRSPGLGDTAMYLCATSRDKNGAHYKQYFGPGTRLTVT.

This clonotype was picked up a small number of times. The chain employs TRBV7-2 and TRBJ2-7; the match to TRBD2 covers 8 bases. CDR3 length: 15 amino acids. Germline lookup yields CDR1 SGHTA and CDR2 FQGNSA. Germline trimming cut 3 bases from V and 1 base from J; bases unmatched to any gene: 5. The DNA for the CDR3 is TGTGCCAGCAGCTTTAGCGGGACTCCTTCCTACGAGCAGTACTTC. Protein sequence: CASSFSGTPSYEQYF.

V and J are TRBV5-5 and TRBJ2-5, with 9 bases fitting TRBD1. This CDR3 comprises 15 residues. Trimming removed 3 bases from V and 5 bases from J; junction bases left unmatched: 8. Germline values: CDR1 SGHKS, CDR2 YYEKEE (reference sequence). CDR3 sequence reads: CASSSPGQGWETQYF. The DNA for the CDR3 is TGTGCCAGCAGCTCCCCCGGACAGGGGTGGGAGACCCAGTACTTC.

This clonotype was detected only a few times. V usage is TRBV6-5 and J usage is TRBJ1-2, with a tentative D call TRBD1 (6 bases). Trimming left V 2 bases short and J 0 bases short, with 10 bases between. The CDR3 length is 15 residues. The germline gives CDR1 MNHEY, CDR2 SVGAGI. The DNA of the CDR3 is TGTGCCAGCAGTTACGGACAGAAAGCTAACTATGGCTACACCTTC. It codes for CASSYGQKANYGYTF.

The J gene is TRBJ2-1, the V gene TRBV5-4, with 9 bases lining up with TRBD2. Germline trimming cut 3 bases from V and 7 bases from J; bases unmatched to any gene: 2. The CDR3 is 13 residues long. Germline CDR1 is SGHNT and CDR2 is YYREEE (reference sequence). The CDR3: CASSSAGGNEQFF. The CDR3 nucleotides read TGTGCCAGCAGCTCGGCGGGGGGGAATGAGCAGTTCTTC.

This clonotype has a handful of counts. The chain uses TRBV6-2 or TRBV6-3 and TRBJ1-1; 10 bases match TRBD1. CDR1 and CDR2 (germline): MNHEY, SVGEGT. The CDR3 covers 13 residues. The trim removed 5 bases at V and 5 bases at J, leaving 2 bases unmatched. CDR3 nucleotides: TGTGCCAGCAGTCGACAGGGGGCAACTGAAGCTTTCTTT. Protein: CASSRQGATEAFF.

This clonotype was detected only a few times. The V and J genes are TRBV7-9 and TRBJ2-3; 8 bases are shared with TRBD1. CDR1 and CDR2 from the germline V gene are SEHNR and FQNEAQ (reference sequence). The CDR3 length is 15 residues. The V segment lost 5 bases and the J segment 3 bases; nucleotides outside the gene matches: 7. The CDR3 bases are TGTGCCAGCAGCCCCCAGGGGGCTGGGACAGATACGCAGTATTTT. This translates into CASSPQGAGTDTQYF.

This clonotype turned up a few times. V is TRBV20-1 and J is TRBJ2-5; tentative D call: TRBD2 (7 bases). This CDR3 has 13 amino acids. CDR1 DFQATT and CDR2 SNEGSKA come from the germline V gene (reference sequence). Trimming took off 6 bases at V and 4 bases at J, with 15 bases between the two ends. CDR3 sequence reads: CSAGGREVETQYF. CDR3 in DNA: TGCAGTGCCGGGGGCCGGGAGGTAGAGACCCAGTACTTC.

This clonotype was found a few times. The genes are TRBV20-1 and TRBJ1-5; D unresolved. Trimming left V 6 bases short and J 0 bases short, with 9 bases between. The CDR3 sequence is 13 residues long. From germline, CDR1 is DFQATT and CDR2 SNEGSKA (reference sequence). The CDR3 DNA is TGCAGTGCGAGCCGGGGTAGCAATCAGCCCCAGCATTTT. Its translation is CSASRGSNQPQHF.

This clonotype was observed a few times. The chain recombines TRBV7-2 with TRBJ2-4, with TRBD1 identical over 10 bases. Germline V gene lookup returns CDR1 SGHTA and CDR2 FQGNSA. Unmatched junction bases numbered 2, after V lost 1 base and J lost 8 bases. The CDR3 spans 14 residues. The CDR3 DNA follows: TGTGCCAGCAGCTTAGGACAGGGGGCGGACATTCAGTACTTC. Translation: CASSLGQGADIQYF.

The rearrangement uses TRBV5-1 and TRBJ2-1, with 7 nucleotides matching TRBD2. CDR1 SGHRS and CDR2 YFSETQ come from the germline V gene. This CDR3 comprises 15 residues. V was pared by 4 bases and J by 9 bases, with 13 bases of the junction left unmatched. The CDR3 sequence is CASSGRAGEEGEQFF. The CDR3 nucleotides are TGCGCCAGCAGCGGAAGGGCGGGGGAGGAGGGTGAGCAGTTCTTC.

The chain recombines TRBV7-9 with TRBJ2-3; possibly TRBD2 for D (6 bases). This CDR3 is built from 14 residues. CDR1 and CDR2 (germline): SEHNR, FQNEAQ (reference sequence). Trimming left V 3 bases short and J 3 bases short, with 10 bases between. The CDR3 spells CASSFGLSTDTQYF. The CDR3 nucleotides are TGTGCCAGCAGCTTCGGACTATCGACAGATACGCAGTATTTT.

This clonotype was observed a single time. This chain links TRBV7-8 with TRBJ2-1, with 9 bases lining up with TRBD2. There are 13 residues in the CDR3. Germline trimming cut 8 bases from V and 7 bases from J; bases unmatched to any gene: 6. The germline V gene encodes CDR1 SGHVS and CDR2 FQNEAQ. DNA for the CDR3: TGTGCCAGCGGCGGGAGGGCCCTTAATGAGCAGTTCTTC. Amino acid sequence: CASGGRALNEQFF.

The rearrangement links TRBV6-1 to TRBJ1-5, with D maybe TRBD1 (5 bases). This CDR3 is 13 amino acids long. Looked up from germline, CDR1 is MNHNS and CDR2 is SASEGT. Trimming left V 3 bases short and J 7 bases short, with 10 bases between. Here the CDR3 reads CASSEGEGQPQHF. The CDR3 nucleotides read TGTGCCAGCAGTGAGGGGGAGGGGCAGCCCCAGCATTTT.